The 21 T cell receptor beta chains below were found in one sample sequenced in a study of blood T cell repertoires in COVID-19. Sequencing was performed with immunoSEQ multiplex PCR; in TCRdb, only in-frame clones are kept and a portion is missing. Here the sample spans around 430,000 clones, around nine tenths being singletons. The sequencing sample was made of PBMCs or T cells enriched from blood (not recorded which). These receptors were taken from a woman aged 45-60 years who had recovered from COVID-19.

The V and J genes are TRBV18 and TRBJ1-3; no definite D call. Trimming stripped 1 base from V and 8 bases from J, with 9 bases between. CDR1 is KGHSH and CDR2 is LQKENI in the germline V gene. This CDR3 is built from 13 residues. The CDR3: CASSPQPGDTIYF. DNA of the CDR3: TGTGCCAGCTCACCACAGCCCGGTGACACCATATATTTT.

J is TRBJ1-2 and V is TRBV27; 10 bases line up with TRBD1. J gave up 7 bases and V 5 bases, and 13 bases lay outside the gene matches. CDR1 MNHEY and CDR2 SMNVEV come from the germline V gene (reference sequence). The CDR3 extends over 16 amino acids. The CDR3 region is CASSVDRGKSKRGYTF. Here the CDR3 DNA reads TGTGCCAGCAGTGTGGACAGGGGGAAGAGTAAGCGTGGCTACACCTTC.

J is TRBJ1-3 and V is TRBV15, with D unclear. V gave up 0 bases and J gave up 0 bases, with 3 bases separating them. Germline-derived CDR1 and CDR2 are LNHNV and YYDKDF (reference sequence). The CDR3 consists of 14 residues. DNA for the CDR3: TGTGCCACCAGCAGAGAGGCCTCTGGAAACACCATATATTTT. Its protein product is CATSREASGNTIYF.

The rearrangement uses TRBV19 and TRBJ2-1; 11 bases line up with TRBD2. This CDR3 spans 15 amino acids. V shed 6 bases, J shed 3 bases, and the junction held 4 bases outside the gene matches. Germline CDR1 is LNHDA and CDR2 is SQIVND (reference sequence). As DNA, the CDR3 is TGTGCCAGTAGAACAACTAGCGGGGGCTACAATGAGCAGTTCTTC. Protein sequence: CASRTTSGGYNEQFF.

The V and J genes are TRBV5-1 and TRBJ1-5; maybe TRBD1 (5 bases). From germline, CDR1 is SGHRS and CDR2 YFSETQ. With 4 bases removed from V and 0 bases from J, the gap between germline ends came to 11 bases. The CDR3 spans 15 residues. The CDR3: CASSAGTDSNQPQHF. The CDR3 DNA reads TGCGCCAGCAGCGCGGGGACGGATAGCAATCAGCCCCAGCATTTT.

V gene TRBV29-1 combines with J gene TRBJ1-2; no definite D call. Germline CDR1 and CDR2: SQVTM and ANQGSEA. The CDR3 extends over 14 amino acids. The V and J ends lost 3 bases and 2 bases respectively, with 13 bases between them. The CDR3 here is CSVDNPLTNYGYTF. CDR3 bases: TGCAGCGTTGATAATCCCCTAACCAACTATGGCTACACCTTC. The entire variable domain, with the rest obtained from reference TRBV29-1 and TRBJ1-2, is as follows: SAVISQKPSRDICQRGTSLTIQCQVDSQVTMMFWYRQQPGQSLTLIATANQGSEATYESGFVIDKFPISRPNLTFSTLTVSNMSPEDSSIYLCSVDNPLTNYGYTFGSGTRLTVV.

This clone turned up a few times. The gene calls are TRBV7-9 and TRBJ1-4; tentatively, D is TRBD1 (5 bases). This CDR3 is 14 amino acids long. The V gene's germline CDR1 is SEHNR and CDR2 FQNEAQ (reference sequence). V lost 5 bases and J 3 bases, leaving 10 bases between the germline ends. The CDR3 sequence is CASSMGGSNEKLFF. In DNA form, the CDR3 reads TGTGCCAGCAGCATGGGGGGGTCTAATGAAAAACTGTTTTTT.

The chain links TRBV27 to TRBJ1-1, with 7 bases aligning to TRBD1. The V gene's germline CDR1 is MNHEY and CDR2 SMNVEV (reference sequence). The ends lost 3 bases at V and 7 bases at J; junction bases unmatched: 8. CDR3 size: 14 residues. The CDR3 sequence: CASSFLAGGIEAFF. The CDR3 DNA follows: TGTGCCAGCAGTTTTCTCGCAGGGGGTATTGAAGCTTTCTTT.

This rearrangement joins TRBV5-4 to TRBJ1-2; D not certain. This CDR3 is built from 15 residues. CDR1 is SGHNT and CDR2 is YYREEE in the germline V gene (reference sequence). Trimming cost V 4 bases and J 4 bases, with 17 bases left between them. The CDR3 loop is CASSPDLPWVYGYTF. The DNA of the CDR3 is TGTGCCAGCAGCCCGGACTTGCCCTGGGTCTATGGCTACACCTTC.

The V gene is TRBV28, the J gene TRBJ1-1; D is perhaps TRBD1 (6 bases). Per germline, CDR1 MDHEN and CDR2 SYDVKM. CDR3 length: 16 amino acids. With 5 bases removed from V and 0 bases from J, the gap between germline ends came to 16 bases. CDR3 protein: CASSTRRGTLNTEAFF. As DNA, the CDR3 is TGTGCCAGCAGTACTCGTAGGGGGACCTTGAACACTGAAGCTTTCTTT.

The rearrangement links TRBV4-3 to TRBJ1-4; D is unresolved. Germline CDR1 and CDR2: LGHNA and YSLEER. The CDR3 loop spans 15 amino acids. Trimming took off 4 bases at V and 6 bases at J, with 15 bases between the two ends. The CDR3 region has the DNA TGCGCCAGCAGCCCGAGCGATGTGGTCGATGAAAAACTGTTTTTT. Protein sequence: CASSPSDVVDEKLFF.

A few counts support this clone. This chain links TRBV5-1 with TRBJ1-2, with 7 bases aligning to TRBD1. CDR1 SGHRS and CDR2 YFSETQ come from the germline V gene. The CDR3 covers 16 residues. V lost 0 bases to trimming and J lost 4 bases; unmatched junction nucleotides: 9. CDR3 DNA sequence: TGCGCCAGCAGCTTGGAAGGCAGGGGGTCCCTCTATGGCTACACCTTC. This encodes CASSLEGRGSLYGYTF.

This clone occurred a few times. The chain is built from TRBV4-1 and TRBJ1-1, with D possibly matching TRBD1 (5 bases). Trimming cost V 2 bases and J 0 bases, with 7 bases left between them. Germline V gene lookup returns CDR1 MGHRA and CDR2 YSYEKL. The length of the CDR3 is 14 residues. The CDR3 reads CASSQPTVNTEAFF. In DNA form, the CDR3 reads TGCGCCAGCAGCCAACCGACAGTGAACACTGAAGCTTTCTTT.

The J gene is TRBJ2-7, the V gene TRBV6-5; TRBD1 is a possible D gene (6 bases). V lost 6 bases and J lost 3, with 18 bases in between. Germline CDR1 MNHEY, CDR2 SVGAGI. This CDR3 is 15 amino acids long. CDR3 sequence: CASRGSRTGFYEQYF. CDR3 sequence (DNA): TGTGCCAGCAGGGGAAGCCGTACAGGGTTCTACGAGCAGTACTTC.

The J gene is TRBJ1-4, the V gene TRBV7-9, with D uncertain. CDR1 SEHNR and CDR2 FQNEAQ come from the germline V gene (reference sequence). The V end lost 11 bases, the J end lost 5 bases, and 12 bases lay between the germline ends. This CDR3 region has 12 residues. CDR3 bases: TGTGCCCTCGGGAGAGGGAATGAAAAACTGTTTTTT. Protein sequence: CALGRGNEKLFF.

The chain employs TRBV7-2 and TRBJ2-5; D is possibly TRBD2 (6 bases). The CDR3 is 11 amino acids. Germline lookup yields CDR1 SGHTA and CDR2 FQGNSA. V gave up 4 bases and J gave up 7 bases, with 7 bases separating them. The CDR3 sequence is CASSSGGTQYF. Here the CDR3 DNA reads TGTGCCAGCAGCTCCGGGGGGACCCAGTACTTC.

This chain connects TRBV7-9 to TRBJ1-2; the D is unclear. Germline V lookup: CDR1 SEHNR, CDR2 FQNEAQ (reference sequence). The CDR3 has 17 residues. Trimming left V 1 base short and J 0 bases short, with 15 bases between. The CDR3 DNA reads as TGTGCCAGCAGCTTAGGTCCCGGGGAGACGGCTAACTATGGCTACACCTTC. Translating gives CASSLGPGETANYGYTF. Full variable domain (rest looked up from reference TRBV7-9 and TRBJ1-2): DTGVSQNPRHKITKRGQNVTFRCDPISEHNRLYWYRQTLGQGPEFLTYFQNEAQLEKSRLLSDRFSAERPKGSFSTLEIQRTEQGDSAMYLCASSLGPGETANYGYTFGSGTRLTVV.

This clone has only a few counts. A read error may account for a junction end that differs from germline. The gene calls are TRBV7-7 and TRBJ2-5, with 7 nucleotides matching TRBD1. The CDR3 spans 15 residues. Germline V gene lookup returns CDR1 SSHAT and CDR2 FNYEAQ (reference sequence). This CDR3 is CASSPNTGVQETQYF. Written as DNA, the CDR3 is TGTGCTAGCAGCCCAAACACAGGGGTCCAAGAGACCCAGTACTTC.

The genes are TRBV10-2 and TRBJ1-1; 8 bases align to TRBD1. The CDR3 consists of 12 residues. V was pared by 8 bases and J by 1 base, with 0 bases of the junction left unmatched. In germline, CDR1 is WSHSY, CDR2 SAAADI. DNA for the CDR3: TGCGCCAGCGGGACAGGGAACACTGAAGCTTTCTTT. Its protein product is CASGTGNTEAFF.

The V and J genes are TRBV2 and TRBJ2-3; 10 positions match TRBD1. Losses at the gene ends were 4 bases for V and 6 bases for J; bases not matched to a gene: 4. CDR3 length equals 14 residues. CDR1 and CDR2 from the germline V gene are SNHLY and FYNNEI. The CDR3 loop is CASSGQGASDTQYF. CDR3 coding DNA: TGTGCCAGCAGTGGACAGGGGGCGTCGGATACGCAGTATTTT. The full variable domain, with the rest looked up from reference TRBV2 and TRBJ2-3, is EPEVTQTPSHQVTQMGQEVILRCVPISNHLYFYWYRQILGQKVEFLVSFYNNEISEKSEIFDDQFSVERPDGSNFTLKIRSTKLEDSAMYFCASSGQGASDTQYFGPGTRLTVL.

CDR3 residues: CASSTLWDTQNTEAFF. The CDR3 coding sequence is TGTGCCAGCAGCACACTATGGGACACTCAGAACACTGAAGCTTTCTTT. The chain employs TRBV2 and TRBJ1-1, with TRBD1 as a possible D gene (6 bases). The V end lost 6 bases, the J end lost 1 base, and 18 bases lay between the germline ends. CDR3 length: 16 amino acids. Germline V gene lookup returns CDR1 SNHLY and CDR2 FYNNEI.